This T cell receptor (beta chain) was captured by sequencing in a study of T cell repertoires in cytomegalovirus infection. On the study more broadly: Indications of both CMV infection and matching HLA type were provided by public TCR beta signatures. Study conclusions and caveats: Summed frequency of shared TCR beta families picked out CMV carriers who also had the relevant HLA. Dominant in the ex vivo response were TCR beta clonotypes restricted by HLA-C and specific for CMV.

The germline V gene has CDR1 DFQATT and CDR2 SNEGSKA (reference sequence). The CDR3 runs 12 residues. TCRdb called the reads again in MiXCR, with one record for every CDR3 protein. Of roughly 250,000 distinct CDR3 sequences detected, roughly 20% appear once; the ten largest clones hold 15% to 20%. The table lists this clonotype with a few counts. The antigen is not known. This rearrangement joins TRBV20-1 to TRBJ1-1; no reliable D call. This clonotype was sampled from a human donor in good health (CMV status not recorded). Some clones in this sample may be carry-over from other donors' samples. The sequenced sample consisted of CD8+ T cells from PBMCs. CDR3 coding DNA: TGCAGCCTACCCAGAACCAACCTTGAAGCTTTCTTT. Amino acids: CSLPRTNLEAFF.